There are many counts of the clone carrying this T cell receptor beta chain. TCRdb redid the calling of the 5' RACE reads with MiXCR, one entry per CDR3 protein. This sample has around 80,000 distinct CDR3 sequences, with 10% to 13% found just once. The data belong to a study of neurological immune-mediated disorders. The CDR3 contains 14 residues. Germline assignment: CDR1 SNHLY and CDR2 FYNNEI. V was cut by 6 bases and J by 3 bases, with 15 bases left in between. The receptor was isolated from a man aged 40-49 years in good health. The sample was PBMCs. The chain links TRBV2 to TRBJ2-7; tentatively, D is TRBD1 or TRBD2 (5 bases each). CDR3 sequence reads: CASSKGRYSYEQYF. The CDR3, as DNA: TGTGCCAGCAGCAAGGGGAGATATAGCTACGAGCAGTACTTC.